Detailed here is one T cell receptor beta chain. Antigen specificity is unknown. CDR1 is SGHRS, CDR2 YFSETQ, per germline. The V segment lost 2 bases and the J segment 4 bases; nucleotides outside the gene matches: 2. This CDR3 spans 14 amino acids. The investigators sampled blood at baseline, at cycle 4 day 1, and at cycle 7 day 1. The data are from a study of OX40 agonist ivuxolimab in advanced cancers. As for the study in general: The study enrolled dose-escalation patients with hepatocellular carcinoma, melanoma, renal cell or head and neck cancer. Partial responses were achieved by three patients, one with hepatocellular carcinoma and two with cutaneous melanoma.

The method was immunoSEQ multiplex PCR; TCRdb's version includes in-frame clones alone and lacks a portion of them. The repertoire holds over 80,000 clones, with roughly nine tenths as singletons. Study-wide points: Both CD4+ and CD8+ T cell populations in blood had undergone clonal expansion by week 6 at 0.1 to 3.0 mg/kg.

The chain carries TRBV5-1 and TRBJ2-3; TRBD1 matches 9 bases. This sequence was found in an adult with an advanced solid tumor such as melanoma, head and neck, liver or kidney cancer. This specimen consisted of CD4+ or CD8+ T cells sorted from blood, obtained in a trial of the OX40 agonist ivuxolimab. CDR3 DNA sequence: TGCGCCAGCAGCTTCGGACAGGGGCCAGATACGCAGTATTTT. Its translation is CASSFGQGPDTQYF.